Below, one T cell receptor (beta chain) is given with its context. The CDR3 runs 14 residues. CDR1 and CDR2 (germline): SGHRS, YFSETQ. The V gene lost 4 bases and the J gene lost 5 bases, with 13 bases spanning the gap. This sample stems from a study of blood T cell repertoires in COVID-19. For the study at large: Samples came from the United States, Italy and Spain, spanning acute and convalescent COVID-19. The analysed material was cDNA or gDNA that came from T cells, B-cell-depleted T cells, or PBMCs.

This table comes from immunoSEQ multiplex PCR, and its TCRdb copy is limited to in-frame clones, with some not included. Seen here are approximately 500,000 clones, 80% to 90% observed once, and the top ten hold about 3%. The chain links TRBV5-1 to TRBJ2-1; D unclear. This clonotype was sampled from a human donor in a cohort sampled during active COVID-19. Material: peripheral blood. CDR3 sequence (DNA): TGCGCCAGCAGCCGCGACATAAGAAACAATGAGCAGTTCTTC. Its protein is CASSRDIRNNEQFF.